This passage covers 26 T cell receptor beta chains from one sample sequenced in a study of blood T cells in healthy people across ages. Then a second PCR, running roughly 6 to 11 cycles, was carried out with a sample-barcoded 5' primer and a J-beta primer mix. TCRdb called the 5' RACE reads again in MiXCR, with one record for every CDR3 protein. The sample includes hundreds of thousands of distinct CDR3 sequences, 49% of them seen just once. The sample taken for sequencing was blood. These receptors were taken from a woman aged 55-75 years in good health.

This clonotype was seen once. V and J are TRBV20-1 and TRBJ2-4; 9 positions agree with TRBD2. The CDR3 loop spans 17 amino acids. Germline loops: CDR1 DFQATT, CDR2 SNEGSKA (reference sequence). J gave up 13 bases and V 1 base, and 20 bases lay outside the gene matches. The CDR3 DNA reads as TGCAGTGCTAGAGTACGTGAGGCGAGAGCGGGAGGAATTGAGCAGTACTTC. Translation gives CSARVREARAGGIEQYF.

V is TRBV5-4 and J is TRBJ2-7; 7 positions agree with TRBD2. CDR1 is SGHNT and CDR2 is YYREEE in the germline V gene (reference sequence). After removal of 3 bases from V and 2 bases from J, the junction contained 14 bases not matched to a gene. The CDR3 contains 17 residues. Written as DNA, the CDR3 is TGTGCCAGCAGCTCGACCGGAGGCGGGGGACTCACCTACGAGCAGTACTTC. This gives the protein CASSSTGGGGLTYEQYF.

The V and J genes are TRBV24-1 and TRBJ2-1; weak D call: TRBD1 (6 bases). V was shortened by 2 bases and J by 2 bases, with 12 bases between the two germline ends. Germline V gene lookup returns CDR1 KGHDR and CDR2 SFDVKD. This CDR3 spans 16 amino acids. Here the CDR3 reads CATSDSRRGAYNEQFF. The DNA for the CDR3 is TGTGCCACCAGTGATTCCCGCAGGGGCGCCTACAATGAGCAGTTCTTC.

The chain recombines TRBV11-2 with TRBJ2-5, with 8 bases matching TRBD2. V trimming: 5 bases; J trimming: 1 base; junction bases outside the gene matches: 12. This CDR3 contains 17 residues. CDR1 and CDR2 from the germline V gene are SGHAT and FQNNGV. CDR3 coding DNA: TGTGCCAGCAGCCCCCGGGGGGGGAGGGAAGTCCAAGAGACCCAGTACTTC. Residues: CASSPRGGREVQETQYF.

The CDR3 loop is CASSLRGLDTQYF. The CDR3 coding sequence is TGTGCCAGCAGCCTCAGGGGGCTAGATACGCAGTATTTT. The chain has TRBV7-2 and TRBJ2-3; TRBD1 matches 8 bases. Germline CDR1 SGHTA, CDR2 FQGNSA. The CDR3 runs 13 residues. The trim removed 5 bases at V and 5 bases at J, leaving 3 bases unmatched.

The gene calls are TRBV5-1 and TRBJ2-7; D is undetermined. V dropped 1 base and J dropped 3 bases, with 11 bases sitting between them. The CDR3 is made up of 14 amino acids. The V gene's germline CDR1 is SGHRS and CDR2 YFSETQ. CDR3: CASSLISVDYEQYF. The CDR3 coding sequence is TGCGCCAGCAGCTTGATCTCAGTGGACTACGAGCAGTACTTC.

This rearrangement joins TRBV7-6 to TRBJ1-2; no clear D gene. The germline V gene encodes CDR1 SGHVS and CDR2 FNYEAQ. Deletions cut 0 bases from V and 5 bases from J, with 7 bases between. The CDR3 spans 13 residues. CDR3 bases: TGTGCCAGCAGCTTAGCCACGGCTTATGGCTACACCTTC. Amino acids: CASSLATAYGYTF.

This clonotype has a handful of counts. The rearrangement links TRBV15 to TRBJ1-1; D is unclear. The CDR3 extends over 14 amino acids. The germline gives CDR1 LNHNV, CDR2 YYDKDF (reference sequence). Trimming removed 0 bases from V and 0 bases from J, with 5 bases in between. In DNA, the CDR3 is TGTGCCACCAGCAGAGACCGGGTGAACACTGAAGCTTTCTTT. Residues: CATSRDRVNTEAFF.

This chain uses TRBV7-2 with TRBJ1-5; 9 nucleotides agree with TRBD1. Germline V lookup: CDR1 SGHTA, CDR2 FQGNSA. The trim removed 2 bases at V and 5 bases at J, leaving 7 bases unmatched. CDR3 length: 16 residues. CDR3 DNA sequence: TGTGCCAGCAGCTTACCCGACGGACAGGGGCATCAGCCCCAGCATTTT. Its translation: CASSLPDGQGHQPQHF.

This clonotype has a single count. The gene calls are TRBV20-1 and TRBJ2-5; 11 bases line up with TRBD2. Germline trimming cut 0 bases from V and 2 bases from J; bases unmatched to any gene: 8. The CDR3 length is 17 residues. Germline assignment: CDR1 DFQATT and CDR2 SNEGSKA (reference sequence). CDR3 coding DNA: TGCAGTGCTAGAGATCCAGGACTAGCGGGTACTCAAGAGACCCAGTACTTC. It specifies CSARDPGLAGTQETQYF.

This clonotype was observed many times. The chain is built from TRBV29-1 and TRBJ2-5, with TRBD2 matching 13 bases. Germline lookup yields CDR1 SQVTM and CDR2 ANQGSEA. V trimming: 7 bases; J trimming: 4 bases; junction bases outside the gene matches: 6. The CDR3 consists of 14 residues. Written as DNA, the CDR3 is TGCAGCGCTCGGACTAGCGGGAGTTCAGAGACCCAGTACTTC. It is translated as CSARTSGSSETQYF.

For the CDR3, the DNA is TGTGCCAGCAGCCAAGAAAACACAGATACGCAGTATTTT. Translation gives CASSQENTDTQYF. The chain combines TRBV4-2 with TRBJ2-3; D unresolved. The CDR3 covers 13 residues. Germline assignment: CDR1 LGHNA and CDR2 YNFKEQ. V was trimmed by 0 bases and J by 2 bases, leaving 3 bases between them.

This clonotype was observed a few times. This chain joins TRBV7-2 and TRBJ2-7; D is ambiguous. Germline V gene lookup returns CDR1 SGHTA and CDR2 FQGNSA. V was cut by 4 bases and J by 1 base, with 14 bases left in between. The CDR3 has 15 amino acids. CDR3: CASSSDAGRSYEQYF. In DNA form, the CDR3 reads TGTGCCAGCAGCTCGGACGCTGGACGTTCCTACGAGCAGTACTTC.

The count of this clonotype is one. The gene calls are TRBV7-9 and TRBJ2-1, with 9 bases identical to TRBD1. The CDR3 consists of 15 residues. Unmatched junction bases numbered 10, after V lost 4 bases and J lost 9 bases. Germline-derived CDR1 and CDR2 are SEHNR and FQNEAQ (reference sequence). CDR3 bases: TGTGCCAGCAGCTCTCACAGGGGGCTACAGGGTGAGCAGTTCTTC. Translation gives CASSSHRGLQGEQFF.

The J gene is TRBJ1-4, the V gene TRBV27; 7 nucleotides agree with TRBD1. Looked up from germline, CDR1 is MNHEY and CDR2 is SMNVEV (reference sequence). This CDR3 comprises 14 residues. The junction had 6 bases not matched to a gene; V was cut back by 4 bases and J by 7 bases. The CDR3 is CASSSRGRFEKLFF. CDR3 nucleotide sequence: TGTGCCAGCAGTTCAAGGGGGCGATTTGAAAAACTGTTTTTT.

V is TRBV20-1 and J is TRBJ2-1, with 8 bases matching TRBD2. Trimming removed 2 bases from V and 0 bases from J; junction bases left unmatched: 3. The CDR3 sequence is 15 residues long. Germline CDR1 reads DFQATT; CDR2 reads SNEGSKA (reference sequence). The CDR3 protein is CSARPGLDSYNEQFF. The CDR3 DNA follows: TGCAGTGCTAGACCGGGACTAGACTCCTACAATGAGCAGTTCTTC.

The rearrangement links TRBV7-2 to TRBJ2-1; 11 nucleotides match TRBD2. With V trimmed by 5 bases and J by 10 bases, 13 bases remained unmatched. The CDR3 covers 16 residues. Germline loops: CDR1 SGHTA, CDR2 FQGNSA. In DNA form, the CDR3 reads TGTGCCAGCAGCCAGGGCCTAGCGGGAGGTATGCGAGAGCAGTTCTTC. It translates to CASSQGLAGGMREQFF.

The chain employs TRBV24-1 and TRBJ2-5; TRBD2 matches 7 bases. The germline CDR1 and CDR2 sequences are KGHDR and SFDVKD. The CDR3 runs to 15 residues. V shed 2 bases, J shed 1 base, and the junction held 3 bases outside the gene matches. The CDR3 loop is CATSDSAGFQETQYF. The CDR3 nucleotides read TGTGCCACCAGTGATTCAGCGGGGTTCCAAGAGACCCAGTACTTC.

CDR3 DNA sequence: TGCAGTGCAACCCCAGCGGGAGGGCCCTACGAGCAGTACTTC. Amino acids: CSATPAGGPYEQYF. The chain is built from TRBV20-1 and TRBJ2-7; TRBD2 agrees at 10 bases. CDR1 is DFQATT and CDR2 is SNEGSKA in the germline V gene (reference sequence). CDR3 length: 14 amino acids. Trimming cost V 6 bases and J 2 bases; bases outside gene matches: 7.

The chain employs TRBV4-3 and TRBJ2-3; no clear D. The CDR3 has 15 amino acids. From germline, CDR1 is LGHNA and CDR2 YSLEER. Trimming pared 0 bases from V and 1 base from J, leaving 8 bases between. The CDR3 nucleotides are TGCGCCAGCAGCCAAGATCCCTCCGGCACAGATACGCAGTATTTT. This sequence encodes CASSQDPSGTDTQYF.

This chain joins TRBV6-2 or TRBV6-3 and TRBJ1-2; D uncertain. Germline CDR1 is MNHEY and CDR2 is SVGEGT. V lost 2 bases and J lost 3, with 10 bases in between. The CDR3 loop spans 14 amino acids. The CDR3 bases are TGTGCCAGCAGTTACGCGGGGATCTACTATGGCTACACCTTC. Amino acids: CASSYAGIYYGYTF.

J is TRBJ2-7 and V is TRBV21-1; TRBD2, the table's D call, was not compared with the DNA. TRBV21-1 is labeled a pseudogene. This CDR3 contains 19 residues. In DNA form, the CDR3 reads TGTGCCAGCAGCAAAGCGCGTCTAGCGGGAGGGCCAATAACCTACGAGCAGTACTTC. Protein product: CASSKARLAGGPITYEQYF.

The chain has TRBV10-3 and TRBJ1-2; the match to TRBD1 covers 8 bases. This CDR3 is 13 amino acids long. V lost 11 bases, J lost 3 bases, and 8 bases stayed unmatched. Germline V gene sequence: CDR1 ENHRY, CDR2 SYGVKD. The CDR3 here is CAAEGQGYYGYTF. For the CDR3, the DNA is TGTGCCGCCGAAGGACAGGGTTACTATGGCTACACCTTC.

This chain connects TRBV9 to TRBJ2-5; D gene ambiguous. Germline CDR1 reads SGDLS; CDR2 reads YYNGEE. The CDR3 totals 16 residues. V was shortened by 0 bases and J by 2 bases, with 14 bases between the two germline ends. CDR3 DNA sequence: TGTGCCAGCAGCGTAGGGCCCCTAACGCGGCAAGAGACCCAGTACTTC. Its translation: CASSVGPLTRQETQYF.

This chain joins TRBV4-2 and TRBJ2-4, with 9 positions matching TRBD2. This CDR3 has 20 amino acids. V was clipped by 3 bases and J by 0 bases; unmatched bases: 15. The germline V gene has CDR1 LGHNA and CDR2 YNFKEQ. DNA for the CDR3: TGTGCCAGCAGCCACAGTTTGGGTAGCGGGAGTCTGGGAGCCAAAAACATTCAGTACTTC. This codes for CASSHSLGSGSLGAKNIQYF.

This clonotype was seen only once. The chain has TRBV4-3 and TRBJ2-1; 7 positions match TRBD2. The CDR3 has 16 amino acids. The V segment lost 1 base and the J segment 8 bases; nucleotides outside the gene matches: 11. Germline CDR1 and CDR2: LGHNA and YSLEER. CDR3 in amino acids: CASSQGTFRGRDEQFF. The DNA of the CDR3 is TGCGCCAGCAGCCAAGGGACATTCCGGGGGAGGGATGAGCAGTTCTTC.